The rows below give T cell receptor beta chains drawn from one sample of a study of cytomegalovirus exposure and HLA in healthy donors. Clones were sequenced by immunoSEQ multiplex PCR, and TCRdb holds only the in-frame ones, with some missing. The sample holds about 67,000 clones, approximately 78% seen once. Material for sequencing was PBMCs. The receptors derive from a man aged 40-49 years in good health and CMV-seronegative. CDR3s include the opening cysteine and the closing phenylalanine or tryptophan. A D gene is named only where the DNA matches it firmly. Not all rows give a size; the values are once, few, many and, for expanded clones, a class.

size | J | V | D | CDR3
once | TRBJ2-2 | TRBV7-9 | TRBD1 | CSSSPNTGGLSTGELFF
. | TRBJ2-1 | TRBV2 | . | CASSESGLRNNEQFF
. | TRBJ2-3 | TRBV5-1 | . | CASTAAGRVTDTQYF
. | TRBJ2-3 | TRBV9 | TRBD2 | CASSVAGSGGLDTQYF
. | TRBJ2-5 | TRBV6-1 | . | CASSLGAKETQYF
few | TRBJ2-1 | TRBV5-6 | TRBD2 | CASSRRLAGGSNEQFF
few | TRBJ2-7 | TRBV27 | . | CASSLSGGYEQYF
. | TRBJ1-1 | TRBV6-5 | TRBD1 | CASRVTGGWTEAFF
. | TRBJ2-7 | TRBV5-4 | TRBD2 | CASSAGVAGGPEQYF
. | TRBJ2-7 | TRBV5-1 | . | CASSLEQGPTYEQYF
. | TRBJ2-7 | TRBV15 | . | CATSRDRLVGLKGEQYF
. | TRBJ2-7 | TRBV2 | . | CARARHSLPGNEQYF
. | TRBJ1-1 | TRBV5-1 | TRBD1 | CASSADRVGNTEAFF
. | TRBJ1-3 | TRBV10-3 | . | CAISATDSGNTIYF
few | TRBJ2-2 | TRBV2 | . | CATSGNTGELFF
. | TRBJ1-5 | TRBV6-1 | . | CASRSQGSTHQPQHF
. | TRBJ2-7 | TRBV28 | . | CASSLLPWGVVYEQYF
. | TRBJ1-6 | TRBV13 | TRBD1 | CASSSLGGEANSPLHF
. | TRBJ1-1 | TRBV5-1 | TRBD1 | CASSSTRQGDTEAFF
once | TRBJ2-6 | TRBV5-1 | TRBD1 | CASSSSTQGALSSGANVLTF
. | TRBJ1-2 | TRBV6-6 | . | CASSPPSYSYTF
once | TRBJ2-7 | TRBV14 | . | CASSPGRGDEQYF
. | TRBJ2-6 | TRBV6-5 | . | CASSDGAGANVLTF
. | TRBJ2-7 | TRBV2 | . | CASSWANYEQYF
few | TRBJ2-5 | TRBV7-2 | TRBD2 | CASSFSGGGETQYF
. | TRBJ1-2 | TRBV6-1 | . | CASSEVSFLNYGYTF
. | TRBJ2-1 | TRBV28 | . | CASSSPAARTDNEQFF
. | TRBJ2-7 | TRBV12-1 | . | CASSPPPTSGNNEQYF
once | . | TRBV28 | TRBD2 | CASRGEWLAGIYEQYF
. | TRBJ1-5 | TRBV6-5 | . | CASSEERVLPQHF
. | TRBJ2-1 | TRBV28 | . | CASSAEDEQFF
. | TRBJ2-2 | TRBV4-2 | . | CASSQGGGEAGELFF
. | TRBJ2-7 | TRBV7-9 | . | CASSLAAGSEQYF
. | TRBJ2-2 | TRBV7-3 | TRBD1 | CASSQQGARTGELFF
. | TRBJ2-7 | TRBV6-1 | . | CASSEAGQTGYEQYF
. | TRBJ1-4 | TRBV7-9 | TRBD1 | CASSLGQGAIEKLFF
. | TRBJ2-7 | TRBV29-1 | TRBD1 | CSAQTGGSYEQYF
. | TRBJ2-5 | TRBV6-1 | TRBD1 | CASRWTGETQYF
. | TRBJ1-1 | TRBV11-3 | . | CASSRGTEEAFF
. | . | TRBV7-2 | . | CASSLGTSSYEQYF
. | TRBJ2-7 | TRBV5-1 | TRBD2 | CASRASGLYEQYF
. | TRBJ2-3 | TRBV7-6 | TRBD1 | CASSLPGTGTDTQYF
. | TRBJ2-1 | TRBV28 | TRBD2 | CASRGGGYNEQFF
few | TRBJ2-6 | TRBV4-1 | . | CASSQGAGYGANVLTF